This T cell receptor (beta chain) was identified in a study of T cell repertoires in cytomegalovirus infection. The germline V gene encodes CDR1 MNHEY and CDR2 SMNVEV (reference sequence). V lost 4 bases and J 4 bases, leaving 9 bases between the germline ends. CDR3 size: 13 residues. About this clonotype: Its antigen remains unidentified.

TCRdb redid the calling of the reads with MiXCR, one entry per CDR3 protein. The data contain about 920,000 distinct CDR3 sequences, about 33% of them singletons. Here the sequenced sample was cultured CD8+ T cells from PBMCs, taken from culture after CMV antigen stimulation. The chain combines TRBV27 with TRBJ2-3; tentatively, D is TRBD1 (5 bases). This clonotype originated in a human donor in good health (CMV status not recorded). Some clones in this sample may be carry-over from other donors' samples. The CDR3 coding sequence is TGTGCCAGCAGTTCCGGACATCCAGATACGCAGTATTTT. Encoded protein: CASSSGHPDTQYF.